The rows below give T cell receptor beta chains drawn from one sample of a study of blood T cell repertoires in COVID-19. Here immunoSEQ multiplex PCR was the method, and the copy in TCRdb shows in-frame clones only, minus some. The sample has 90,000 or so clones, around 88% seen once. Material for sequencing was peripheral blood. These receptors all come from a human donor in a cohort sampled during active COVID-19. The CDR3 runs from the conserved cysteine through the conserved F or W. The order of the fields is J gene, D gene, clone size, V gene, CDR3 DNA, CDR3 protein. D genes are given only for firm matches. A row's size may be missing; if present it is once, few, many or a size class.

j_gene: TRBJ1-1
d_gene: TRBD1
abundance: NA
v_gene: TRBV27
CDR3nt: TGTGCCAGCAGCCGACAGGGACAGAACACTGAAGCTTTCTTT
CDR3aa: CASSRQGQNTEAFF

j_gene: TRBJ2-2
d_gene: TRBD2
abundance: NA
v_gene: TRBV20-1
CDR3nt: TGCAGTGCTAGTAGCGGGAGGGCCGTGGACACCGGGGAGCTGTTTTTT
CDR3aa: CSASSGRAVDTGELFF

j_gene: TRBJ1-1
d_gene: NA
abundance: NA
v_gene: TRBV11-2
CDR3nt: TGTGCCAGCAGCTTAACAGACCTGAACACTGAAGCTTTCTTT
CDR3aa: CASSLTDLNTEAFF

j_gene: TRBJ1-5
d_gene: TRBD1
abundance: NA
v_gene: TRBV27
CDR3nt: TGTGCCAGCAGTGTTCTTCCTAGGGACAGGGATCAGCCCCAGCATTTT
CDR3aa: CASSVLPRDRDQPQHF

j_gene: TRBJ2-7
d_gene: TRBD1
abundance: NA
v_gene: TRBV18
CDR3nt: TGTGCCAGCTCAACTGCGACAGGGCCCGAGCAGTACTTC
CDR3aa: CASSTATGPEQYF

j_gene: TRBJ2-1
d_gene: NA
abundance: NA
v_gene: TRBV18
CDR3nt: TGTGCCAGCTCACCACCCAGCGGTTCCTACAATGAGCAGTTCTTC
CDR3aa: CASSPPSGSYNEQFF

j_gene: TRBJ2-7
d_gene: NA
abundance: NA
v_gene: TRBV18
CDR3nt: TGTGCCAGCTCACCCCCCTTTGGGCGGGGCACCTACGAGCAGTACTTC
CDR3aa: CASSPPFGRGTYEQYF

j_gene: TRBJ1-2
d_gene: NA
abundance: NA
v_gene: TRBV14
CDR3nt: TGTGCCAGCAGCCTGAGAACAGTGAACTATGGCTACACCTTC
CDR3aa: CASSLRTVNYGYTF

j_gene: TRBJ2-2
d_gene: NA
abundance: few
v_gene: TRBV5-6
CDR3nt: TGTGCCAGCAGCTTTTGGACTTCTAACGTCCAGGAGCTGTTTTTT
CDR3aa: CASSFWTSNVQELFF

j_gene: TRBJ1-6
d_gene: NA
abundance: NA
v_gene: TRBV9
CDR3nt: TGTGCCAGCAGCGTACTCGAGATTAATTCACCCCTCCACTTT
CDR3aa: CASSVLEINSPLHF

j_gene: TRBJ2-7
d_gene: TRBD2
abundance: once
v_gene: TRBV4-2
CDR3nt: TGTGCCAGCAGCCAAGATCTGGGGGGGGGCGAGCAGTACTTC
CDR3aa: CASSQDLGGGEQYF

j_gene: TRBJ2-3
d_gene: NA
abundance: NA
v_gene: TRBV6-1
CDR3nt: TGTGCCAGCAGTGAAATGGCCACAGATACGCAGTATTTT
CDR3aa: CASSEMATDTQYF

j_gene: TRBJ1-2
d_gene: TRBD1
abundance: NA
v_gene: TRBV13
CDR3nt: TGTGCCAGCAGCTTCCGGGACAGGGCCTTCTATGGCTACACCTTC
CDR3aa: CASSFRDRAFYGYTF

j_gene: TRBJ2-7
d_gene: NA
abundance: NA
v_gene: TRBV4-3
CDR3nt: TGCGCCAGCAGCCAAGAGAAAGCCCGATCCTACGAGCAGTACTTC
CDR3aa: CASSQEKARSYEQYF

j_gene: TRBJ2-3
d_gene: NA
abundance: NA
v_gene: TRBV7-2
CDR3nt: TGTGCCAGCAGCTTAGAATGGGCGACAGATACGCAGTATTTT
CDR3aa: CASSLEWATDTQYF

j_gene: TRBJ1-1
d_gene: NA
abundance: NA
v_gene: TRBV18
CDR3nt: TGTGCCAGCTCACCCCTCCCGGGTAACACTGAAGCTTTCTTT
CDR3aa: CASSPLPGNTEAFF

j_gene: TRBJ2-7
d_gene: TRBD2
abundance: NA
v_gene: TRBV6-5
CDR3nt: TGTGCCAGCAGGGGACTAGCGGGGGAGTACGAGCAGTACTTC
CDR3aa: CASRGLAGEYEQYF

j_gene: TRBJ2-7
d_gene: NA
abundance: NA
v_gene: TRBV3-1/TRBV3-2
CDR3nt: TGTGCCAGCAGCCAAGTTACCAGGACACCCACCTACGAGCAGTACTTC
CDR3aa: CASSQVTRTPTYEQYF

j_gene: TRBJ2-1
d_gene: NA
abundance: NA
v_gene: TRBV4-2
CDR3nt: TGTGCCAGCAGCCAACCCGGGAGTTCAAATGAGCAGTTCTTC
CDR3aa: CASSQPGSSNEQFF

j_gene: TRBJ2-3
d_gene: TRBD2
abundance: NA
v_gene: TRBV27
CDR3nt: TGTGCCAGCAGTTTATACGGGGGGGCCATAGATACGCAGTATTTT
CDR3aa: CASSLYGGAIDTQYF

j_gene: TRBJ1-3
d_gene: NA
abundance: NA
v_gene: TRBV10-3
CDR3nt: TGTGCCATCAAGCAAGCCTCTGGAAACACCATATATTTT
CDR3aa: CAIKQASGNTIYF

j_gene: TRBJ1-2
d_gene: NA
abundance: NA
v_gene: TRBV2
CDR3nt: TGTGCCAGCAGTGAAGAGTTCCGGAGTTACACCTTC
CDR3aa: CASSEEFRSYTF

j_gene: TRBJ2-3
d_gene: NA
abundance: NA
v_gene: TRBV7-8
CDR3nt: TGTGCCAGCAGCTTAACGAGACAAAGCACAGATACGCAGTATTTT
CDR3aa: CASSLTRQSTDTQYF

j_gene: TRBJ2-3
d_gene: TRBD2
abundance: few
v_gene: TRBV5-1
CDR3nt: TGCGCCAGCAGCTCGTTGGGCGGGAGGTCGGATACGCAGTATTTT
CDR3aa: CASSSLGGRSDTQYF

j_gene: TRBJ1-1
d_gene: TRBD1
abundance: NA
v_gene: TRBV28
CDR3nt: TGTGCCAGCAGACGGACAGGGACAGGGGTAGGAAACACTGAAGCTTTCTTT
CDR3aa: CASRRTGTGVGNTEAFF

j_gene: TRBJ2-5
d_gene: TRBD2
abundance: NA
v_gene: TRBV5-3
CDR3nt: TGTGCCAGAAGCTTGGTATTCCTAGCGGGAGTGAGGGAGACCCAGTACTTC
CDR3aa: CARSLVFLAGVRETQYF

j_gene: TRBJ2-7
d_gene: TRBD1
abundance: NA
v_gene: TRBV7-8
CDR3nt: TGTGCCAGCAGCCTCCGGGACAGCTCCTACGAGCAGTACTTC
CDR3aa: CASSLRDSSYEQYF

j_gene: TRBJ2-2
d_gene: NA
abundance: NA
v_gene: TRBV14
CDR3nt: TGTGCCAGCAGCCAAGATCCGGGAGCGAACACCGGGGAGCTGTTTTTT
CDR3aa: CASSQDPGANTGELFF

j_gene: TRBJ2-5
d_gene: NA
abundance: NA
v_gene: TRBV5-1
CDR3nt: TGCGCCAGCAGCTTGGGCGGGGCGAAGGAGACCCAGTACTTC
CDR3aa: CASSLGGAKETQYF

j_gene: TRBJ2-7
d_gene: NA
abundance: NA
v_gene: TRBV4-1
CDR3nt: TGCGCCAGCAGCGGGGACATCTTCTCCTACGAGCAGTACTTC
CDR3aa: CASSGDIFSYEQYF

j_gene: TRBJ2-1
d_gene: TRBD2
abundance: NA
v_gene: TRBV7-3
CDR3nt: TGTGCCAGCAGCCCTAATAGCGGGCGGGGGGTTTACAATGAGCAGTTCTTC
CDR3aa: CASSPNSGRGVYNEQFF

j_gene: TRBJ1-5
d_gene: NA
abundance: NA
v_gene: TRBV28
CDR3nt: TGTGCCAGCAGCAATTCCCCCGGGGAGTGGGGGGGGAGCAATCAGCCCCAGCATTTT
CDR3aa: CASSNSPGEWGGSNQPQHF

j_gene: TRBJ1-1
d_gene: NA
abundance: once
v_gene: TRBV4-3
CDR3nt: TGCGCCAGCAGCCAAGATCGGGGGGGAGGGGCTTTCTTT
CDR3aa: CASSQDRGGGAFF

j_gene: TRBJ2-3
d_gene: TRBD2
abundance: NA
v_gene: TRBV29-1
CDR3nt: TGCAGCGTTGTTAGGGCTAGCGGGGGAGATACGCAGTATTTT
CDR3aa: CSVVRASGGDTQYF

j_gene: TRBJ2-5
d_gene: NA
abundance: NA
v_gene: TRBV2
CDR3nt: TGTGCCAGCAATGAGGGCCCAGAGACCCAGTACTTC
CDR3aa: CASNEGPETQYF

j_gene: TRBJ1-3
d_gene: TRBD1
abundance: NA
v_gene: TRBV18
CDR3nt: TGTGCCAGCTCACCAAGGGACAGGGGAGCCACCATATATTTT
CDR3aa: CASSPRDRGATIYF

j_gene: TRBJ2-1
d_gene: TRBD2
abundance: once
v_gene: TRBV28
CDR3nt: TGTGCCAGCAGTGGGGGACTACCGGGGGTCAACAATGAGCAGTTCTTC
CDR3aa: CASSGGLPGVNNEQFF

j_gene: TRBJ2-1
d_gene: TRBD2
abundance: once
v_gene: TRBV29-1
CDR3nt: TGCAGCGTTGAAGTTGGACTAGGCACCAATGAGCAGTTCTTC
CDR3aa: CSVEVGLGTNEQFF

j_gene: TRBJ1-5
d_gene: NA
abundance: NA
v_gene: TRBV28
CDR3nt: TGTGCCAGCAGTCCTCGGGACATTAGCAATCAGCCCCAGCATTTT
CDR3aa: CASSPRDISNQPQHF

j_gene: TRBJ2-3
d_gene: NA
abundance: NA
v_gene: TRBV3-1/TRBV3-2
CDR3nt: TGTGCCAGCAGCCAAGGAGTTGTAGATACGCAGTATTTT
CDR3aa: CASSQGVVDTQYF

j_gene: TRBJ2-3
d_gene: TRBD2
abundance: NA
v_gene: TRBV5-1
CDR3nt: TGCGCCAGCAGCACGTTAGGACTAGAAGCCACAGATACGCAGTATTTT
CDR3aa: CASSTLGLEATDTQYF

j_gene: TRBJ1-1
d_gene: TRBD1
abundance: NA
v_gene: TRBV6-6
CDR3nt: TGTGCCAGCAGACCCCAGACAGGGACGGGGACTGAAGCTTTCTTT
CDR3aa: CASRPQTGTGTEAFF

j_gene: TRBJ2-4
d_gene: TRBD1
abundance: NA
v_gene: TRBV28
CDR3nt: TGTGCCAGCAGTTCGGACAGGGAGAACATTCAGTACTTC
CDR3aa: CASSSDRENIQYF

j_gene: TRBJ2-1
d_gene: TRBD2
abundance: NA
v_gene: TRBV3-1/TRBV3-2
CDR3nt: TGTGCCAGCAGCCAAGTAGCGGGAGGTGGTGAGCAGTTCTTC
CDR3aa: CASSQVAGGGEQFF

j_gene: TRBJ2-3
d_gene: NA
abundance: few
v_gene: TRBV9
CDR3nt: TGTGCCAGCAGCGTAGAACATCGCACAGATACGCAGTATTTT
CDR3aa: CASSVEHRTDTQYF

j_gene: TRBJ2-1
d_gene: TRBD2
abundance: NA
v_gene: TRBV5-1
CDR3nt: TGCGCCAGCAGCTTCGGGGGGGCGGACTCCTACAATGAGCAGTTCTTC
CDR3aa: CASSFGGADSYNEQFF

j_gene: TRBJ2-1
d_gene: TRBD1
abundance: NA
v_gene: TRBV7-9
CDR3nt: TGTGCCAGCAGCTTAGCTTCGCAGGGGGCTCTGAATGAGCAGTTCTTC
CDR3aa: CASSLASQGALNEQFF

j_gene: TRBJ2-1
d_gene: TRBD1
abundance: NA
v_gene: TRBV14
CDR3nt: TGTGCCAGCAGCCAAGAAAAGAACAGGGGGATTGGAAATGAGCAGTTCTTC
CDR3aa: CASSQEKNRGIGNEQFF

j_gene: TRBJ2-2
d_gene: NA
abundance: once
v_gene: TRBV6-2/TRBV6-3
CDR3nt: TGTGCCAGCAGCGGGCGAGGGTGGGGCACCGGGGAGCTGTTTTTT
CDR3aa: CASSGRGWGTGELFF

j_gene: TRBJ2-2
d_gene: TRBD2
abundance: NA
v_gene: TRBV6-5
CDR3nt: TGTGCCAGCAGTTACTGGGCTAGCGGGAACACCGGGGAGCTGTTTTTT
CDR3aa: CASSYWASGNTGELFF

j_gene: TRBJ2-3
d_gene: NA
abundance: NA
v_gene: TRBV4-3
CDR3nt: TGCGCCAGCAGCCAAGATAGCCAGGGGTCGGCAGATACGCAGTATTTT
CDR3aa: CASSQDSQGSADTQYF

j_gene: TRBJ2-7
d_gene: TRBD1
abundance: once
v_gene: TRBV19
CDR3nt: TGTGCCAGTAGTAAGGACAGGTCCTACGAGCAGTACTTC
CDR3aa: CASSKDRSYEQYF

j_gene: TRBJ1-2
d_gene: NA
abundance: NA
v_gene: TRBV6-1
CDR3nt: TGTGCCAGCAGTGAAACCCGGGACATCTTTAACTATGGCTACACCTTC
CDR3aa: CASSETRDIFNYGYTF

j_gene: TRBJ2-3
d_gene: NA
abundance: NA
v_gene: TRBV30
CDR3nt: TGTGCCTGGACAGGCCGCAGGGGCACAGATACGCAGTATTTT
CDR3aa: CAWTGRRGTDTQYF

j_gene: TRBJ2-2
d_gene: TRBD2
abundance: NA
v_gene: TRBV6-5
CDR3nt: TGTGCAACCAAGCCCGAAGCGGGAGGGGTCGGGGAGCTGTTTTTT
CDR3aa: CATKPEAGGVGELFF

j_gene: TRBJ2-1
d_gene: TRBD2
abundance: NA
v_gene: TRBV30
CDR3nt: TGTGCCTGGAGTCGGGCTAGCGGGAGTAGTGAGCAGTTCTTC
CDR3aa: CAWSRASGSSEQFF

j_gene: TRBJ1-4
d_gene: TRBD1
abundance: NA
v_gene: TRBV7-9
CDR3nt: TGTGCCAGCAGCTTATTTAGGGGGCCTAATGAAAAACTGTTTTTT
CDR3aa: CASSLFRGPNEKLFF

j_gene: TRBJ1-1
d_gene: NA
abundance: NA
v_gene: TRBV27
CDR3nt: TGTGCCAGCAGTTTTGCGTCGTCCACTGAAGCTTTCTTT
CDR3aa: CASSFASSTEAFF

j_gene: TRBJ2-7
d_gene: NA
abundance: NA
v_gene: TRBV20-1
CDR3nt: TGCAGTGCCAGTATCGACGGGGAATACGAGCAGTACTTC
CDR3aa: CSASIDGEYEQYF